Listed below are T cell receptor beta chains from one sample, sequenced in a study of blood T cells in healthy people across ages. TCRdb itself ran the 5' RACE reads through MiXCR, one entry per CDR3 protein. The sample has approximately 800,000 distinct CDR3 sequences; about 61% are singletons. The sequenced sample was blood. The receptor set was obtained from a man aged 35-49 years in good health. Each CDR3 is given with its conserved first and last residue. A D gene is named only where the DNA matches it firmly. For some rows the clone size is stated as once, few or many, or as a class when expanded; others skip it.

j_call: TRBJ2-3; clone_size: NA; v_call: TRBV20-1; d_call: TRBD2; cdr3_nt: TGCAGTGCTAGTCTAGCGGGGGGCTTCTTAGATACGCAGTATTTT; cdr3_aa: CSASLAGGFLDTQYF
j_call: TRBJ2-1; clone_size: NA; v_call: TRBV29-1; d_call: NA; cdr3_nt: TGCAGCGTTGAAGCCCTCACATCGAGCTCCTACAATGAGCAGTTCTTC; cdr3_aa: CSVEALTSSSYNEQFF
j_call: TRBJ2-1; clone_size: NA; v_call: TRBV28; d_call: TRBD1; cdr3_nt: TGTGCCAGCAGAGCGGGACAGGGGACCAATGAGCAGTTCTTC; cdr3_aa: CASRAGQGTNEQFF
j_call: TRBJ2-1; clone_size: once; v_call: TRBV6-2/TRBV6-3; d_call: TRBD2; cdr3_nt: TGTGCCAGCAGTTATAGCGCGGGAGTCTCCCTAAATGAGCAGTTCTTC; cdr3_aa: CASSYSAGVSLNEQFF
j_call: TRBJ2-1; clone_size: few; v_call: TRBV29-1; d_call: NA; cdr3_nt: TGCAGCGTTGGGGCAGACACCCTCTCCTACAATGAGCAGTTCTTC; cdr3_aa: CSVGADTLSYNEQFF
j_call: TRBJ1-1; clone_size: NA; v_call: TRBV5-6; d_call: NA; cdr3_nt: TGTGCCAGCAGCTTGGGTCGACAGATGAACACTGAAGCTTTCTTT; cdr3_aa: CASSLGRQMNTEAFF
j_call: TRBJ2-7; clone_size: NA; v_call: TRBV12-5; d_call: NA; cdr3_nt: TGTGCTAGTGGTTCAGGACTGGCTAGCTCCTACGAGCAGTACTTC; cdr3_aa: CASGSGLASSYEQYF
j_call: TRBJ1-5; clone_size: NA; v_call: TRBV20-1; d_call: NA; cdr3_nt: TGCAGTGCTAGAGATCGAGGCGGGACGGGTCGAGTTGGGAATCAGTCCCAGCATTTT; cdr3_aa: CSARDRGGTGRVGNQSQHF
j_call: TRBJ2-5; clone_size: NA; v_call: TRBV7-2; d_call: TRBD1; cdr3_nt: TGTGCCAGCAGCTTAGTGGTTTGGGCAGGGGGTCAAGAGACCCAGTACTTC; cdr3_aa: CASSLVVWAGGQETQYF
j_call: TRBJ2-7; clone_size: NA; v_call: TRBV6-1; d_call: NA; cdr3_nt: TGTGCCAGCAGTGAAAGGGCTATTCCCTACGAGCAGTACTTC; cdr3_aa: CASSERAIPYEQYF
j_call: TRBJ1-2; clone_size: NA; v_call: TRBV12-3/TRBV12-4; d_call: NA; cdr3_nt: TGTGCCAGCAGCCCTGGACATTCCAAGTCATATGGCTACACCTTC; cdr3_aa: CASSPGHSKSYGYTF
j_call: TRBJ2-3; clone_size: NA; v_call: TRBV9; d_call: NA; cdr3_nt: TGTGCCAGCAGCGGACTAACAGGAGATACGCAGTATTTT; cdr3_aa: CASSGLTGDTQYF
j_call: TRBJ2-7; clone_size: NA; v_call: TRBV27; d_call: NA; cdr3_nt: TGTGCCAGCATTCCTACCGGGTCCCTGACCTACGAGCAGTACTTC; cdr3_aa: CASIPTGSLTYEQYF
j_call: TRBJ2-3; clone_size: NA; v_call: TRBV12-3/TRBV12-4; d_call: TRBD2; cdr3_nt: TGTGCCAGCAGTTTCCCCCGTCCGGGACTAGCGGCCTTCACAGATACGCAGTATTTT; cdr3_aa: CASSFPRPGLAAFTDTQYF
j_call: TRBJ2-7; clone_size: NA; v_call: TRBV10-3; d_call: TRBD2; cdr3_nt: TGTGCCATCAGTGAGACCCTTAGCGGGTACCAGGGCGAGCAGTACTTC; cdr3_aa: CAISETLSGYQGEQYF
j_call: TRBJ1-5; clone_size: NA; v_call: TRBV27; d_call: NA; cdr3_nt: TGTGCCAGCAGTTTATACGGGACGGTCAATCAGCCCCAGCATTTT; cdr3_aa: CASSLYGTVNQPQHF
j_call: TRBJ2-7; clone_size: few; v_call: TRBV6-1; d_call: NA; cdr3_nt: TGTGCCAGCAGTGAAAGTCTACTGAGAAACTACGAGCAGTACTTC; cdr3_aa: CASSESLLRNYEQYF
j_call: TRBJ2-1; clone_size: NA; v_call: TRBV7-2; d_call: NA; cdr3_nt: TGTGCCAGCAGCTTCAGGACGGGGAGGGGGCTTTACAATGAGCAGTTCTTC; cdr3_aa: CASSFRTGRGLYNEQFF
j_call: TRBJ1-4; clone_size: NA; v_call: TRBV20-1; d_call: NA; cdr3_nt: TGCAGTGCCCCAACCCTAGAGACCGAGGGAGGTGAAAAACTGTTTTTT; cdr3_aa: CSAPTLETEGGEKLFF
j_call: TRBJ2-1; clone_size: few; v_call: TRBV7-3; d_call: TRBD2; cdr3_nt: TGTGCCAGCAGCTTATTCCCGGGACTAGCCAACAATGAGCAGTTCTTC; cdr3_aa: CASSLFPGLANNEQFF
j_call: TRBJ1-4; clone_size: NA; v_call: TRBV7-8; d_call: NA; cdr3_nt: TGTGCCAGCACCCCTCGGGCAACTAATGAAAAACTGTTTTTT; cdr3_aa: CASTPRATNEKLFF
j_call: TRBJ2-7; clone_size: NA; v_call: TRBV12-3/TRBV12-4; d_call: TRBD2; cdr3_nt: TGTGCCAGCAGTTTAGAAGGGAGGGCCAACGCCGAGCAGTACTTC; cdr3_aa: CASSLEGRANAEQYF
j_call: TRBJ1-2; clone_size: NA; v_call: TRBV28; d_call: TRBD1; cdr3_nt: TGTGCCAGCGGGTTGACAGGGGTCCATGGCTACACCTTC; cdr3_aa: CASGLTGVHGYTF
j_call: TRBJ2-1; clone_size: NA; v_call: TRBV20-1; d_call: NA; cdr3_nt: TGCAGTGCTAGAGATCAAGGGGCGGGACTTCAAGTCAATGAGCAGTTCTTC; cdr3_aa: CSARDQGAGLQVNEQFF
j_call: TRBJ1-2; clone_size: NA; v_call: TRBV5-6; d_call: TRBD1; cdr3_nt: TGTGCCAGCAGCGATCTGTGGGGACAGGATGGCTACACCTTC; cdr3_aa: CASSDLWGQDGYTF
j_call: TRBJ2-4; clone_size: NA; v_call: TRBV2; d_call: TRBD2; cdr3_nt: TGTGCCAGCAGGATACGCACGGGGGGCAAAAACATTCAGTACTTC; cdr3_aa: CASRIRTGGKNIQYF
j_call: TRBJ2-1; clone_size: NA; v_call: TRBV9; d_call: NA; cdr3_nt: TGTGCCAGCAGCGGTTTAAGAAATTCGAATGAGCAGTTCTTC; cdr3_aa: CASSGLRNSNEQFF
j_call: TRBJ2-7; clone_size: NA; v_call: TRBV28; d_call: NA; cdr3_nt: TGTGCCAGCAGTTTACAGGGCAGTGCCCAGTACTTC; cdr3_aa: CASSLQGSAQYF
j_call: TRBJ1-4; clone_size: few; v_call: TRBV7-9; d_call: TRBD1; cdr3_nt: TGTGTCAGCAGCCAAACGGACAGGGAAGGAGAAAAACTGTTTTTT; cdr3_aa: CVSSQTDREGEKLFF
j_call: TRBJ2-7; clone_size: NA; v_call: TRBV7-3; d_call: NA; cdr3_nt: TGTGCCAGCAGCGTGGACAGTAGAGTAAACTACGAGCAGTACTTC; cdr3_aa: CASSVDSRVNYEQYF
j_call: TRBJ2-5; clone_size: NA; v_call: TRBV29-1; d_call: TRBD1; cdr3_nt: TGCAGCGTTGGACAGGGGGCGCACCAAGAGACCCAGTACTTC; cdr3_aa: CSVGQGAHQETQYF
j_call: TRBJ2-7; clone_size: NA; v_call: TRBV28; d_call: TRBD2; cdr3_nt: TGTGCCAGCAGTTCGACGACTAGCGGGGGCCTACTCAATGAGCAGTACTTC; cdr3_aa: CASSSTTSGGLLNEQYF
j_call: TRBJ1-3; clone_size: once; v_call: TRBV20-1; d_call: NA; cdr3_nt: TGCAGTGCTAGAGAAGGAAATGCTGGAAACACCATATATTTT; cdr3_aa: CSAREGNAGNTIYF
j_call: TRBJ2-5; clone_size: few; v_call: TRBV7-9; d_call: TRBD2; cdr3_nt: TGTGCCAGCAGCTTACGCGGGAGCCTTGGGGAGACCCAGTACTTC; cdr3_aa: CASSLRGSLGETQYF
j_call: TRBJ1-1; clone_size: NA; v_call: TRBV5-1; d_call: NA; cdr3_nt: TGCGCCAGCAGCTCCCTGGGGGTCGTGGTCACTGAAGCTTTCTTT; cdr3_aa: CASSSLGVVVTEAFF
j_call: TRBJ2-2; clone_size: once; v_call: TRBV5-1; d_call: TRBD1; cdr3_nt: TGCGCCAGCAGCTTGGTGTGGGGACAGGGGGGCAGCGACACCGGGGAGCTGTTTTTT; cdr3_aa: CASSLVWGQGGSDTGELFF
j_call: TRBJ2-7; clone_size: once; v_call: TRBV2; d_call: TRBD2; cdr3_nt: TGTGCCAGCGCCCGACTAGCGGGAGGATACGAGCAGTACTTC; cdr3_aa: CASARLAGGYEQYF
j_call: TRBJ2-5; clone_size: NA; v_call: TRBV7-2; d_call: NA; cdr3_nt: TGTGCCAGCACAACCGGGCAAGGGGAAGAAACCCAGTACTTC; cdr3_aa: CASTTGQGEETQYF
j_call: TRBJ1-5; clone_size: NA; v_call: TRBV28; d_call: NA; cdr3_nt: TGTGCCAGCCAACTTCTGGGGGTTGCCCAGCCCCAGCATTTT; cdr3_aa: CASQLLGVAQPQHF
j_call: TRBJ2-6; clone_size: NA; v_call: TRBV19; d_call: TRBD1; cdr3_nt: TGTGCCAGTAGGGGATTAAGGACAGGGTCTGGAGACGCCTCTGGGGCCAACGTCCTGACTTTC; cdr3_aa: CASRGLRTGSGDASGANVLTF
j_call: TRBJ1-2; clone_size: NA; v_call: TRBV20-1; d_call: NA; cdr3_nt: TGCAGTGCTAGAGGCAGGGTGCCGAGCTACACCTTC; cdr3_aa: CSARGRVPSYTF
j_call: TRBJ1-2; clone_size: NA; v_call: TRBV15; d_call: TRBD1; cdr3_nt: TGTGCCCCCAGCAGAGATCTGGACAGGACCAGAGGTGGCTACACCTTC; cdr3_aa: CAPSRDLDRTRGGYTF
j_call: TRBJ2-3; clone_size: NA; v_call: TRBV27; d_call: NA; cdr3_nt: TGTGCCAGCGCACCCGGGACATATAGCACAGATACGCAGTATTTT; cdr3_aa: CASAPGTYSTDTQYF
j_call: TRBJ2-7; clone_size: few; v_call: TRBV7-3; d_call: NA; cdr3_nt: TGTGCCAGCAGCCAACGGGGGATTGGGGAGCAGTACTTC; cdr3_aa: CASSQRGIGEQYF
j_call: TRBJ1-2; clone_size: NA; v_call: TRBV4-2; d_call: NA; cdr3_nt: TGTGCCAGCAGCCAAGTATGGGGGACCTATGGCTACACCTTC; cdr3_aa: CASSQVWGTYGYTF
j_call: TRBJ2-4; clone_size: NA; v_call: TRBV20-1; d_call: NA; cdr3_nt: TGCAGTGCTAGAGAGGTTGTCGGGTTATTAGCCAAAAACATTCAGTACTTC; cdr3_aa: CSAREVVGLLAKNIQYF